The clone carrying this T cell receptor beta chain was recorded once. The source of the sample is a study of shared clonotypes between healthy human individuals. In the study overall: Each donor's CD4 naive and CD4 memory cells filled three plates apiece, CD8 naive two, and CD8 memory one.

The assay was immunoSEQ multiplex PCR, and TCRdb's table has in-frame clones only and misses some. The sample consists of approximately 1.1 million clones, about 84% of them appearing once. Germline-derived CDR1 and CDR2 are SNHLY and FYNNEI. Trimming pared 3 bases from V and 0 bases from J, leaving 9 bases between. The CDR3 contains 15 residues. The V call is TRBV2, the J call TRBJ1-5, with a weak D call TRBD1 (5 bases). This receptor was obtained from a young man in good health. Some clones in this sample may be carry-over from other donors' samples. The material sequenced was memory CD4+ T cells from PBMCs. Noted subset: CD45RA-negative fraction. The CDR3 protein is CASSDSRASNQPQHF. The CDR3 nucleotides read TGTGCCAGCAGTGATTCCAGGGCTAGCAATCAGCCCCAGCATTTT.